Below, 14 T cell receptor beta chains from the same sample are listed, as sequenced in a study of blood T cell repertoires in COVID-19. The data were produced by immunoSEQ multiplex PCR, yet TCRdb's version contains in-frame clones alone and is incomplete. The data contain some 190,000 clones, less than 90% of them singletons. The source material was peripheral blood. Receptor source: a man aged 25 to 45 with acute or convalescent COVID-19.

V is TRBV10-3 and J is TRBJ2-3, with 8 bases that match TRBD2. Trimming at V came to 8 bases and at J to 2 bases, leaving 12 bases not matched to a gene. Looked up from germline, CDR1 is ENHRY and CDR2 is SYGVKD. This CDR3 region has 16 residues. The CDR3 nucleotides read TGTGCCATCGGCAACTCGGGGACTAGTCTCACAGATACGCAGTATTTT. Translating gives CAIGNSGTSLTDTQYF.

The rearrangement links TRBV6-4 to TRBJ2-2; TRBD2 matches at 9 bases. Germline CDR1 is MRHNA and CDR2 is SNTAGT. Trimming cost V 0 bases and J 2 bases; bases outside gene matches: 7. The CDR3 extends over 18 amino acids. As DNA, the CDR3 is TGTGCCAGCAGTGACTCGAGTCTAGCGGGGTTAAACACCGGGGAGCTGTTTTTT. Protein: CASSDSSLAGLNTGELFF.

The chain links TRBV5-4 to TRBJ2-5; TRBD2 matches at 10 bases. The CDR3 spans 17 residues. J lost 1 base, V lost 0 bases, and 6 bases had no gene match. Germline V gene lookup returns CDR1 SGHNT and CDR2 YYREEE (reference sequence). The CDR3 DNA is TGTGCCAGCAGCTTGGCCCGGACTAGCGGCAGCCAAGAGACCCAGTACTTC. Translated: CASSLARTSGSQETQYF.

A single count supports this clone. This chain connects TRBV6-2 or TRBV6-3 to TRBJ2-6; maybe TRBD2 (5 bases). Germline CDR1 reads MNHEY; CDR2 reads SVGEGT. V dropped 4 bases and J dropped 0 bases, with 19 bases sitting between them. The CDR3 runs 19 residues. In DNA, the CDR3 is TGTGCCAGCAGTTCCCCCCCAGGACGGGAATACTCTGGGGCCAACGTCCTGACTTTC. Its protein product is CASSSPPGREYSGANVLTF.

The V gene is TRBV7-8, the J gene TRBJ1-5; D remains ambiguous. The CDR3 runs 13 residues. Trimming took 5 bases from V and 11 from J, leaving 16 bases between them. CDR1 and CDR2 from the germline V gene are SGHVS and FQNEAQ. The CDR3 is CASSTLGVEAQHF. The CDR3 nucleotides read TGTGCCAGCAGCACTTTGGGTGTCGAGGCCCAGCATTTT.

V and J are TRBV11-2 and TRBJ1-2; 7 positions agree with TRBD1. Germline loops: CDR1 SGHAT, CDR2 FQNNGV. With 3 bases clipped from V and 5 bases from J, the junction kept 3 bases outside the gene matches. The CDR3 is 13 residues long. CDR3 sequence: CASSFTGAYGYTF. The DNA of the CDR3 is TGTGCCAGCAGCTTTACAGGGGCGTATGGCTACACCTTC.

The gene calls are TRBV7-9 and TRBJ1-1; D gene unclear. The CDR3 sequence is 14 residues long. The germline CDR1 and CDR2 sequences are SEHNR and FQNEAQ (reference sequence). V lost 1 base to trimming and J lost 5 bases, with 11 bases between them. Here the CDR3 DNA reads TGTGCCAGCAGCTTAGGACAACACCCGACTGAAGCTTTCTTT. Translating gives CASSLGQHPTEAFF.

The chain employs TRBV10-3 and TRBJ1-1, with 7 bases fitting TRBD1. Per germline, CDR1 ENHRY and CDR2 SYGVKD. CDR3 length: 14 residues. J gave up 5 bases and V 2 bases, and 5 bases lay outside the gene matches. CDR3 nucleotides: TGTGCCATCAGTGAGGGATACAGGGGTACTGAAGCTTTCTTT. Protein product: CAISEGYRGTEAFF.

The chain combines TRBV28 with TRBJ2-3; D might be TRBD2 (6 bases). Per germline, CDR1 MDHEN and CDR2 SYDVKM. Trimming took off 9 bases at V and 4 bases at J, with 14 bases between the two ends. The CDR3 is 13 residues long. The DNA for the CDR3 is TGTGCCAGTCATTGGCGGGGAGCAGATACGCAGTATTTT. This sequence encodes CASHWRGADTQYF. The full variable domain, its missing parts supplied by reference TRBV28 and TRBJ2-3, is DVKVTQSSRYLVKRTGEKVFLECVQDMDHENMFWYRQDPGLGLRLIYFSYDVKMKEKGDIPEGYSVSREKKERFSLILESASTNQTSMYLCASHWRGADTQYFGPGTRLTVL.

A remark on this clone: The same CDR3 arises from other DNA sequences in this sample as well. This chain joins TRBV4-2 and TRBJ2-3; 11 nucleotides agree with TRBD2. With V trimmed by 1 base and J by 0 bases, 0 bases remained unmatched. Germline lookup yields CDR1 LGHNA and CDR2 YNFKEQ. There are 16 residues in the CDR3. The CDR3 spells CASSQVAGGSTDTQYF. As DNA, the CDR3 is TGTGCCAGCAGCCAAGTAGCGGGAGGGAGCACAGATACGCAGTATTTT.

This clone showed up just once. The chain links TRBV5-4 to TRBJ2-1; D is undetermined. The CDR3 covers 12 residues. CDR1 is SGHNT, CDR2 YYREEE, per germline (reference sequence). V lost 0 bases and J lost 9, with 7 bases in between. As DNA, the CDR3 is TGTGCCAGCAGCTTGGGGGCACCTGAGCAGTTCTTC. As protein: CASSLGAPEQFF.

CDR3 region: CSASLGQGGQSPLHF. Written as DNA, the CDR3 is TGCAGTGCTAGTTTGGGGCAGGGAGGCCAATCACCCCTCCACTTT. This chain joins TRBV20-1 and TRBJ1-6, with D tentatively TRBD1 (5 bases). Germline V gene data show CDR1 as DFQATT and CDR2 as SNEGSKA (reference sequence). V lost 3 bases and J lost 10, with 19 bases in between. CDR3 length: 15 residues.

The chain uses TRBV7-3 and TRBJ2-3; tentatively, D is TRBD1 (6 bases). V lost 5 bases and J 1 base, leaving 22 bases between the germline ends. CDR1 and CDR2 from the germline V gene are SGHTA and FQGTGA. The CDR3 is 18 amino acids. CDR3 protein: CASSVDWRHRQGTDTQYF. The CDR3, as DNA: TGTGCCAGCAGCGTCGATTGGAGGCATAGACAGGGCACAGATACGCAGTATTTT.

The chain couples TRBV30 to TRBJ2-7; D is perhaps TRBD1 (6 bases). The CDR3 runs 13 residues. Trimming stripped 0 bases from V and 6 bases from J, with 12 bases between. CDR1 GTSNPN and CDR2 SVGIG come from the germline V gene (reference sequence). CDR3 nucleotides: TGTGCCTGGAGTGTCAGGGGCCCGTCCGAGCAGTACTTC. It translates to CAWSVRGPSEQYF.